The clone carrying this T cell receptor (beta chain) has only one observation. Antigen specificity is unknown. V trimming: 4 bases; J trimming: 0 bases; junction bases outside the gene matches: 4. Germline CDR1 is SGDLS and CDR2 is YYNGEE. The CDR3 runs to 16 residues. The sample belongs to a study of shared clonotypes between healthy human individuals. The study, taken as a whole, reports: Sorted-subset samples were not fully sequenced, rarefaction indicated.

For each subset, genomic DNA was distributed in equal portions over several immunoSEQ plates. Clones were read by immunoSEQ multiplex PCR, and TCRdb kept only the in-frame ones, dropping some. This repertoire shows about 2.1 million clones, around 95% found once; its top ten account for about 1.7%. It was CD45RO-negative cells, positively selected for CCR7, that made up naive CD8 cells, with terminally differentiated effector memory CD45RA+ cells excluded. The donors, healthy adults who were HIV-negative, had experienced no recent acute infections or vaccinations. The study drew all its donors from Caucasian adults living in Nashville, Tennessee.

The specimen sequenced was naive CD8+ T cells from PBMCs. J is TRBJ2-7 and V is TRBV9; 13 positions match TRBD2. The sequence was collected from a man younger than 35 in good health. Some clones in this sample may be carry-over from other donors' samples. The CDR3 DNA is TGTGCCAGCAGCACAGGGACTAGCGGGGCCTCCTACGAGCAGTACTTC. It yields the protein CASSTGTSGASYEQYF.